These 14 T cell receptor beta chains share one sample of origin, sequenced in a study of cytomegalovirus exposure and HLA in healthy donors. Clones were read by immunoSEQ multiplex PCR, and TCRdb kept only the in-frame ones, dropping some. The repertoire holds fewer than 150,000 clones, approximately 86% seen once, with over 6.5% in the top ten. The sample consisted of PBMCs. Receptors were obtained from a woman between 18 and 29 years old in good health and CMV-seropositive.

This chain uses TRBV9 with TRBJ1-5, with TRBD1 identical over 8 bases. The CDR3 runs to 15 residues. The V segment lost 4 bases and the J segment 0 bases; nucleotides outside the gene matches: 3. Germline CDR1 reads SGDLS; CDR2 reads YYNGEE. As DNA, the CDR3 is TGTGCCAGCAGCCCCGGGACAGGTAGCAATCAGCCCCAGCATTTT. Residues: CASSPGTGSNQPQHF.

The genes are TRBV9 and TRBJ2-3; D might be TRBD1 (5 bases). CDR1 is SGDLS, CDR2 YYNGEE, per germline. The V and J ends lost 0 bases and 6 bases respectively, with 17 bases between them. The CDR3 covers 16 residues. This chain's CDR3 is CASSVARTFLEDTQYF. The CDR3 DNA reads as TGTGCCAGCAGCGTAGCGAGGACATTCTTGGAGGATACGCAGTATTTT. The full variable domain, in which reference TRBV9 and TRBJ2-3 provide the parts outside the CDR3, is DSGVTQTPKHLITATGQRVTLRCSPRSGDLSVYWYQQSLDQGLQFLIQYYNGEERAKGNILERFSAQQFPDLHSELNLSSLELGDSALYFCASSVARTFLEDTQYFGPGTRLTVL.

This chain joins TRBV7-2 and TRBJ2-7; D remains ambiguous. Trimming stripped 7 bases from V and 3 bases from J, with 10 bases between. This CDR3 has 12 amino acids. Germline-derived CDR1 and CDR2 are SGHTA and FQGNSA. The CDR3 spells CASTYTGYEQYF. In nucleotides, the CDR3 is TGTGCCAGCACCTATACTGGCTACGAGCAGTACTTC.

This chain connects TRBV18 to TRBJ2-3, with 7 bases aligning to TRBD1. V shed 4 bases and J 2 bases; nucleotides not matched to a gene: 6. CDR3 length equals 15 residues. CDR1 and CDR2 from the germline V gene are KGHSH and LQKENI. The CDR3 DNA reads TGTGCCAGCTCACTAGCCGGGACAGTCACAGATACGCAGTATTTT. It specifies CASSLAGTVTDTQYF.

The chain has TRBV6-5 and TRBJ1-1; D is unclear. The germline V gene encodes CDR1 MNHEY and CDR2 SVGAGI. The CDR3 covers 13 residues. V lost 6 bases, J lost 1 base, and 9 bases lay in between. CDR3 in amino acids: CASRNTRNTEAFF. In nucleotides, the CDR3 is TGTGCCAGCAGGAATACAAGGAACACTGAAGCTTTCTTT.

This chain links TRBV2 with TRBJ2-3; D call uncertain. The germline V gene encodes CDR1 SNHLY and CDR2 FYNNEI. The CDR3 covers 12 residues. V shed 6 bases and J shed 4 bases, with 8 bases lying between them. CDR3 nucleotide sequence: TGTGCCAGCAGAGACCAGGCAGATACGCAGTATTTT. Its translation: CASRDQADTQYF.

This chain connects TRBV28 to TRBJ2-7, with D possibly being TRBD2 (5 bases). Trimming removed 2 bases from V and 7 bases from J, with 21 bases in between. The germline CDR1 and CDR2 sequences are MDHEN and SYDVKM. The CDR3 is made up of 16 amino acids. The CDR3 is CASSLRPHAAPGEQYF. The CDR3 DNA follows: TGTGCCAGCAGTTTAAGGCCCCATGCGGCACCGGGGGAGCAGTACTTC.

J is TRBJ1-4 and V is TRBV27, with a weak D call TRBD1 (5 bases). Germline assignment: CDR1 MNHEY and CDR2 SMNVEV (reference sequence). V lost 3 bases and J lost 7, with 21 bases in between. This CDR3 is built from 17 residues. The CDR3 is CASSLAMGGIEGEKLFF. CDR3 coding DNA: TGTGCCAGCAGTTTGGCTATGGGGGGGATTGAGGGTGAAAAACTGTTTTTT.

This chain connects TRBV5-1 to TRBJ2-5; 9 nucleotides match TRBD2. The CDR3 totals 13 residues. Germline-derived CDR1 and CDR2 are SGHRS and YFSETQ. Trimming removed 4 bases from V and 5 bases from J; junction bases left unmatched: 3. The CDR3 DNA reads TGCGCCAGCAGCCCCGGACTAGCGGAGACCCAGTACTTC. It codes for CASSPGLAETQYF.

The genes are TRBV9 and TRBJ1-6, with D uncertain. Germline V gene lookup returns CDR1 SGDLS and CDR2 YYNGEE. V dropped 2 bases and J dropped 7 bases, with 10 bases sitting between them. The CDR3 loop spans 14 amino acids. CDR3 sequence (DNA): TGTGCCAGCAGCGTTATAGAGTCGAATTCACCCCTCCACTTT. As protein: CASSVIESNSPLHF.

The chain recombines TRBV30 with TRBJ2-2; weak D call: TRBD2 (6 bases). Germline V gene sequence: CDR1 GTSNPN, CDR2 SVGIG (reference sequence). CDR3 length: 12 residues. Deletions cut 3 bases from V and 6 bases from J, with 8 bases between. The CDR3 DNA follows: TGTGCCTGGAGCCGGGACTCCGGGGAGCTGTTTTTT. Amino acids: CAWSRDSGELFF.

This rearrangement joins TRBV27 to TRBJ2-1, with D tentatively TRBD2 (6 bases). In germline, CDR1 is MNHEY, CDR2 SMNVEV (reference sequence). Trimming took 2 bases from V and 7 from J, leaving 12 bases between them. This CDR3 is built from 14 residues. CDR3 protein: CASSLGTGGNEQFF. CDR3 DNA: TGTGCCAGCAGTTTAGGTACCGGGGGTAATGAGCAGTTCTTC.

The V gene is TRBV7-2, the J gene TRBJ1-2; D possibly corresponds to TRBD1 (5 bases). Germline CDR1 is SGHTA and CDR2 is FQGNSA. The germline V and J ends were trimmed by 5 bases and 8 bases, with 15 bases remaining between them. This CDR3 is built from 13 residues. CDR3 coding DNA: TGTGCCAGCAGCACCTCAGGGCGTCGGGGCTACACCTTC. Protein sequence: CASSTSGRRGYTF.

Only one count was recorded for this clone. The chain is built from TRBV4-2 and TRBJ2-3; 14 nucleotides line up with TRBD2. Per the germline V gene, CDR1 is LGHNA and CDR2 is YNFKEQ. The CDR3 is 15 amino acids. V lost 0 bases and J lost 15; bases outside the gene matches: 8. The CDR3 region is CASSQEPTSGGVLYF. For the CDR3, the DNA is TGTGCCAGCAGCCAAGAGCCGACTAGCGGGGGGGTTCTTTATTTT.